This T cell receptor (beta chain) was obtained from a study of PD-1 blockade in classical Hodgkin lymphoma. Across the whole study: Each patient was given nivolumab 3 mg/kg through a vein every 2 weeks.

V lost 6 bases to trimming and J lost 0 bases, with 9 bases between them. Germline values: CDR1 MNHEY, CDR2 SMNVEV (reference sequence). The CDR3 extends over 13 amino acids. The time point denotes: cycle 4 day 1 (C4D1), after less than 7 weeks of nivolumab. Every single patient, without exception, relapsed after autologous stem cell transplantation, and brentuximab vedotin exposure varied. Out of thawed PBMCs, magnetic negative selection purified CD4+ T cells. The assay was immunoSEQ multiplex PCR, and TCRdb's table has in-frame clones only and misses some. The data contain 29,000 or so clones, approximately 80% of them singletons.

The source is a human donor with classical Hodgkin lymphoma. The chain is built from TRBV27 and TRBJ2-7; D call uncertain. The sample consisted of CD4+ T cells from blood, taken before the fourth cycle of nivolumab. CDR3 nucleotide sequence: TGTGCCAGCAGAGTATTCGGCTCCTACGAGCAGTACTTC. It yields the protein CASRVFGSYEQYF.